These 2 T cell receptor beta chains were sequenced from one sample in a study of CD8+ T cells in alopecia areata. Sequencing templates came from extracted RNA that was reverse transcribed into cDNA. Clones were sequenced by immunoSEQ multiplex PCR, and TCRdb holds only the in-frame ones, with some missing. The sample yields about 190,000 clones, 64% seen once. Specified treatment: oral pan-JAK inhibitor, 5-10 mg twice daily. Sequenced material: CD4+ T cells sorted from blood, taken at week 4, from a patient treated with tofacitinib. The receptors originated from a human donor with alopecia areata.

V is TRBV29-1 and J is TRBJ2-4, with 7 nucleotides matching TRBD1. V trimming: 4 bases; J trimming: 3 bases; junction bases outside the gene matches: 6. CDR3 length: 14 amino acids. Germline lookup yields CDR1 SQVTM and CDR2 ANQGSEA. Written as DNA, the CDR3 is TGCAGCGTTGCCCCGACAGGGTACAAAAACATTCAGTACTTC. Translating gives CSVAPTGYKNIQYF.

In its sample, this clone was seen a few times. The rearrangement uses TRBV29-1 and TRBJ2-1; no firm D call. The CDR3 runs to 12 residues. V was cut by 5 bases and J by 3 bases, with 8 bases left in between. From germline, CDR1 is SQVTM and CDR2 ANQGSEA. Written as DNA, the CDR3 is TGCAGCGTTCGTAAAGACTACAATGAGCAGTTCTTC. Translation gives CSVRKDYNEQFF.